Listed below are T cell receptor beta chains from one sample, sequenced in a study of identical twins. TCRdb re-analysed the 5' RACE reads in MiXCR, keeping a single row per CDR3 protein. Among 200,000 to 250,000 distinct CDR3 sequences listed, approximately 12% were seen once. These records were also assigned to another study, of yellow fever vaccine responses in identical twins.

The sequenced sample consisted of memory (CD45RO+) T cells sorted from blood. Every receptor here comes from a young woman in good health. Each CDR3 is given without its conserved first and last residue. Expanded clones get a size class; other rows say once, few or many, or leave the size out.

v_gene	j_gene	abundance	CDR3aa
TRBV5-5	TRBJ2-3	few	ASSLRGNTDTQY
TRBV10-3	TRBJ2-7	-	AISGGRPGYEQY
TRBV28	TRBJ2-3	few	ASSRLGLETDTQY
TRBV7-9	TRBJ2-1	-	ASSLYGVQF
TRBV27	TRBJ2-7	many	ASSLQRELHEQY
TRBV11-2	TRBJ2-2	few	ASSPRTRNTGELF
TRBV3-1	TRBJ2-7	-	ASSQDFGGEQY
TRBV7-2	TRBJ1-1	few	ASSLADRGSSEAF
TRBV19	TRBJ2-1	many	ASSMDRYRVQF
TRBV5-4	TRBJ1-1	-	ASSRGAERSLTEAF
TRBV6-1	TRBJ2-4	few	ASSNTGQGANIQY
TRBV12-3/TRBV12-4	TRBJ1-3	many	ASSFGQSDTIY
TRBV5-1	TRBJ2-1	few	ASSFNPSGYNEQF
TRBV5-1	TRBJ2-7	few	ASSLEPGQGGEQY
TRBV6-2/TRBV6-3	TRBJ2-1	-	ASSLAGAHNEQF
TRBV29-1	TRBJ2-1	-	SVGGLAGGLSSYNEQF
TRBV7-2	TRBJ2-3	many	ASSYSGLGTDTQY
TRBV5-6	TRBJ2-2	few	ASSLVYQANTGELF
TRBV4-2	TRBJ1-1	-	ASSQGELTQEAF
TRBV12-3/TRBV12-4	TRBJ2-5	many	ASSDGGGETQY
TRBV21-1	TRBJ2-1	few	ASSHYSYNEQF
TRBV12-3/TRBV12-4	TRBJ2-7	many	ASSPRNGISYEQY
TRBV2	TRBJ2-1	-	ASRGRRGLGLAGVENEQF
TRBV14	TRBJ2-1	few	ASSHQAGYNDEQF
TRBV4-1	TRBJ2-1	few	ASSQVLGSSYNEQF
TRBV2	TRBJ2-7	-	ASSEGGSEQY
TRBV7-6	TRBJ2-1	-	ASSLETEEQF
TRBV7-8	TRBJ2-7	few	ASTSTDFFYEQY
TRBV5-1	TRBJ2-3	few	ASSSGEVTDTQY
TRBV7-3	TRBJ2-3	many	ASSFRGPADTQY
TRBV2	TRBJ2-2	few	ASKLDRNTGELF
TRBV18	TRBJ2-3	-	ASGRDYTDTQY
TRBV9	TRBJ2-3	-	ASSDTSGLTDTQY
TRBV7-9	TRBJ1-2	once	TSSFENYGYT
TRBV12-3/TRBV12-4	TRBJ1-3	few	ASSWGTGGNTIY
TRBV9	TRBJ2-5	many	ASSVGPGPQETQY
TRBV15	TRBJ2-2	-	ATSRVKGTWGHTGELF
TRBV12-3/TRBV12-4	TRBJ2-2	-	ASSLGDSRTGELF
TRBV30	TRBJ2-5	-	AWKGLETQY
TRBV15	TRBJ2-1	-	ATSRDLYSDEQF
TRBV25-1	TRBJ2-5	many	ASSGYSEGQETQY
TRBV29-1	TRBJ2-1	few	SVEYLAGKYNEQF
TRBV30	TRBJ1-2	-	AWLYPGSGYGYT
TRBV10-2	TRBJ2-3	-	TSSQVVGDSGLAGSTDTQY
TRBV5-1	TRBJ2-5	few	ASSLGAGPGGSQETQY
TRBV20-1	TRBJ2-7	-	SAHVSYEQY
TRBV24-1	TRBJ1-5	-	ATSSGDTGNQPQH
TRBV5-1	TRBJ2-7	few	ASSTFQGYEQY
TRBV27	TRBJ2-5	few	ASSSFAGATQY